This T cell receptor beta chain was recorded in a study of shared clonotypes between healthy human individuals. Study-level background: Researchers assigned three CD4 naive, three CD4 memory, two CD8 naive and one CD8 memory plate to each donor.

Caucasian adults living in Nashville, Tennessee, provided all samples. CDR1 SNHLY and CDR2 FYNNEI come from the germline V gene. Trimming at V came to 8 bases and at J to 4 bases, leaving 5 bases not matched to a gene. This CDR3 has 15 residues. This table comes from immunoSEQ multiplex PCR, and its TCRdb copy is limited to in-frame clones, with some not included. Of fewer than 400,000 clones listed, around 74% are singletons. The sequencing input was memory CD4+ T cells sorted from blood. As to subset: CD45RA-negative fraction. The V call is TRBV2, the J call TRBJ2-1; 13 nucleotides line up with TRBD2. This receptor was identified in a man in his thirties or forties in good health. CDR3 bases: TGTGCCAGCCTTTCACTAGCGGGAGGGTACAATGAGCAGTTCTTC. Translated, it gives CASLSLAGGYNEQFF.